The clone carrying this TCR beta chain occurred many times. Antigen unknown. Combining a sample-barcoded 5' primer with a J-beta primer mix, a second PCR ran for about 6 to 12 cycles. Using its own MiXCR run on the 5' RACE reads, TCRdb lists one record per CDR3 protein. The repertoire has around 870,000 distinct CDR3 sequences, 25% to 30% of them found once; the top ten carry 17%. This specimen comes from a study of blood T cells in healthy people across ages. Whole-study results and caveats: The study found TCR beta diversity correlated strongly with naive T cell percentage. Diversity estimates drawn from one million T cells were deemed underestimates. Diversity was higher, and naive CD4+ cells more numerous, in long-lived donors than in aged donors.

Each donor had roughly 10 milliliters of peripheral blood drawn. The V end was cut by 1 base, the J end by 4 bases, with 11 bases between. CDR3 size: 14 residues. Looked up from germline, CDR1 is SGHNT and CDR2 is YYREEE (reference sequence). This TCR was sampled from a woman of 80 years or more in good health. This chain links TRBV5-4 with TRBJ1-2; possible D gene TRBD1, 5 bases. The sample consisted of blood. This CDR3 reads CASSLRGEIYGYTF. The DNA for the CDR3 is TGTGCCAGCAGCTTGCGGGGGGAGATCTATGGCTACACCTTC.